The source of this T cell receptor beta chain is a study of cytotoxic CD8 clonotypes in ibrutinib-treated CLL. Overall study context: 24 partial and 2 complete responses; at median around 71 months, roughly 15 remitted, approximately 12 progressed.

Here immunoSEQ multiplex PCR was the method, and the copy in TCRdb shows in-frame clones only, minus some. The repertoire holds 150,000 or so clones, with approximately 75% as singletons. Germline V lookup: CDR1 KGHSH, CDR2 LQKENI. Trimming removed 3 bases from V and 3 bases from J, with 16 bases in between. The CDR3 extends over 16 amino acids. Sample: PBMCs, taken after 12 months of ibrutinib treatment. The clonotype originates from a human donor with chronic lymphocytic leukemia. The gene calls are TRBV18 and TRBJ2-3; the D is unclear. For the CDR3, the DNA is TGTGCCAGCTCACCGTCGGACCCAAGGTTGACAGATACGCAGTATTTT. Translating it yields CASSPSDPRLTDTQYF.